The present T cell receptor (beta chain) was sequenced within a study of radiotherapy plus CTLA-4 blockade in lung cancer. As for the study in general: Of all patients, around 20% responded objectively and 30% to 35% showed disease control. Whole-study findings and limits: Blood TCR clones of tumor origin expanded after radiotherapy plus ipilimumab. How blood T cell clones changed early, along with interferon-beta, reportedly forecast response best.

Of note for this clone: Its target is unknown.

Germline V gene lookup returns CDR1 LNHDA and CDR2 SQIVND (reference sequence). The V and J ends lost 5 bases and 0 bases, in that order; junction bases with no gene match: 5. The CDR3 length is 15 residues. The table came from immunoSEQ multiplex PCR; TCRdb's copy has only in-frame clones and leaves some out. The sample lists some 51,000 clones, 77% occurring once. This chain connects TRBV19 to TRBJ2-3; 7 bases match TRBD2. The sequencing used peripheral blood, collected from a patient treated with radiotherapy plus ipilimumab. The source is a human donor with non-small cell lung cancer whose response to radiotherapy plus ipilimumab could not be evaluated. The CDR3 DNA is TGTGCCAGTAGTGGGGGGGGATCTAGCACAGATACGCAGTATTTT. Amino acid sequence: CASSGGGSSTDTQYF.